This TCR beta chain is drawn from a study of blood T cell repertoires in COVID-19. Overall study: Spain, Italy and the United States supplied samples that represented acute and convalescent COVID-19. Sample material is recorded as cDNA or gDNA derived from T cells, B-cell-depleted T cells, or PBMCs.

Between the trimmed V and J ends, which lost 1 base and 5 bases, there was a span of 18 bases. The length of the CDR3 is 17 residues. CDR1 and CDR2 from the germline V gene are SEHNR and FQNEAQ (reference sequence). Per the study methods: Scientists estimated how many nucleated cells there were by amplifying reference gene primers. This table comes from immunoSEQ multiplex PCR, and its TCRdb copy is limited to in-frame clones, with some not included. D and trimming come from the DNA, and the V and J calls and clone size come from that table. The sample holds some 78,000 clones, about 89% seen once. V usage is TRBV7-9 and J usage is TRBJ1-5; D is possibly TRBD1 (5 bases). The TCR comes from a man in his forties or fifties with active or convalescent COVID-19. The sequencing sample was made of peripheral blood. DNA for the CDR3: TGTGCCAGCAGCTTAGGGCCCCCGGGGGTAGTTTATCAGCCCCAGCATTTT. It specifies CASSLGPPGVVYQPQHF. Full variable domain (missing parts from reference TRBV7-9 and TRBJ1-5): DTGVSQNPRHKITKRGQNVTFRCDPISEHNRLYWYRQTLGQGPEFLTYFQNEAQLEKSRLLSDRFSAERPKGSFSTLEIQRTEQGDSAMYLCASSLGPPGVVYQPQHFGDGTRLSIL.